One sample yielded the 4 T cell receptor beta chains listed below, sequenced in a study of molecular identifiers for immune sequencing clone quantification. TCRdb itself ran the PCR reads through MiXCR, one entry per CDR3 protein. The table lists over 300,000 distinct CDR3 sequences, 24% of them singletons, with around 0.7% in the top ten. Sequenced sample: naive CD8+ T cells from blood, with Jurkat cell RNA spiked in. The sample's subset: FACS-sorted CD8+CD4-CCR7+CD45RA+ naive T cells. Receptor source: a human donor in good health. Some libraries in this study had Jurkat cell RNA spiked in.

CDR3 nucleotide sequence: TGTGCCAGCAGTGAACGACGGGGGTTCGGGTACGAGCAGTACTTC. Amino acid sequence: CASSERRGFGYEQYF. This chain links TRBV25-1 with TRBJ2-7, with TRBD2 as a possible D gene (6 bases). V was clipped by 2 bases and J by 4 bases, with 15 bases between them. The CDR3 covers 15 residues. Germline V gives CDR1 MGHDK, CDR2 SYGVNS.

This chain links TRBV7-2 with TRBJ2-3; maybe TRBD2 (6 bases). The CDR3 is made up of 15 amino acids. V was clipped by 3 bases and J by 2 bases, with 12 bases between them. CDR1 SGHTA and CDR2 FQGNSA come from the germline V gene. CDR3 bases: TGTGCCAGCAGCTTCTTTAGCGGCTACACAGATACGCAGTATTTT. It specifies CASSFFSGYTDTQYF.

The chain is built from TRBV11-2 and TRBJ2-3, with 9 nucleotides matching TRBD1. The CDR3 length is 14 residues. Germline V gene sequence: CDR1 SGHAT, CDR2 FQNNGV. Germline trimming cut 5 bases from V and 7 bases from J; bases unmatched to any gene: 7. The CDR3 nucleotides read TGTGCCAGCAGCACTGGGACAGGGCTATATACGCAGTATTTT. Residues: CASSTGTGLYTQYF.

A remark on this clonotype: A much larger clone sits a single nucleotide away, making a read error possible. The V and J genes are TRBV4-1 and TRBJ2-3; 11 bases align to TRBD2. CDR1 is MGHRA and CDR2 is YSYEKL in the germline V gene. The CDR3 spans 16 residues. CDR3 sequence: CANSLGLAGHRDTQYF. The CDR3 region has the DNA TGCGCCAACAGCCTCGGACTAGCGGGCCACCGGGATACGCAGTATTTT.